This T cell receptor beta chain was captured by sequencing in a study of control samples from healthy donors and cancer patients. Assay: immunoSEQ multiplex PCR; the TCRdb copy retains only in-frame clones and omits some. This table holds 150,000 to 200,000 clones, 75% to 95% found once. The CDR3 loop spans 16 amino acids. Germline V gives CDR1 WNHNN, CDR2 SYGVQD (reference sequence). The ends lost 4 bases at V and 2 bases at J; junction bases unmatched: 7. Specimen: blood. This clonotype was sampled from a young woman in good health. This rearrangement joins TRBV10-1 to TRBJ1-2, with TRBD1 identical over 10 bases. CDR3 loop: CASSGSPGQGNYGYTF. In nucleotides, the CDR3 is TGCGCCAGCAGTGGGTCTCCGGGACAGGGGAACTATGGCTACACCTTC.